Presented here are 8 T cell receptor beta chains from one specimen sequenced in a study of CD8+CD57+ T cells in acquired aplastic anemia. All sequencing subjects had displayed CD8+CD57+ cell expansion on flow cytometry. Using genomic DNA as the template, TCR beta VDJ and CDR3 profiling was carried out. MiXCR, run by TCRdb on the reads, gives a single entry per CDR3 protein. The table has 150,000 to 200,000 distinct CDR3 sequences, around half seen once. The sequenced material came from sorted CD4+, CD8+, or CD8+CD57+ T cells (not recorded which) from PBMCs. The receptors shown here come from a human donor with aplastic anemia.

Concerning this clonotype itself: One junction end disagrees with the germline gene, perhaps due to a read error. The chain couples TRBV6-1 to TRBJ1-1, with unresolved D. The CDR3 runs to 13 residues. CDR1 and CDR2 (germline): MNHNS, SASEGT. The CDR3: CAGSPILYTEAFF. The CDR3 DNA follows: TGTGCCGGCAGCCCAATACTATACACTGAAGCTTTCTTT.

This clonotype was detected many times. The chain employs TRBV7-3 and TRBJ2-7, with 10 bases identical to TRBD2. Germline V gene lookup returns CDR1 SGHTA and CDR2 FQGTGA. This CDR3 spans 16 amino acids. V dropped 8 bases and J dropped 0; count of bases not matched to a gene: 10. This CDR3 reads CASGLLAGASSYEQYF. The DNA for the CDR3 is TGTGCCAGCGGACTCCTAGCGGGGGCCTCCTCCTACGAGCAGTACTTC.

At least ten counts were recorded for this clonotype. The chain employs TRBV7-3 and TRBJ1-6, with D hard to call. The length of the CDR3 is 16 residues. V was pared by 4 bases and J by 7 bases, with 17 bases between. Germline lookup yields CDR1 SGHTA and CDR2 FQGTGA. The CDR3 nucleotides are TGTGCCAGCAGCTCCCGGCTGGCTTTGAAAAATTCACCCCTCCACTTT. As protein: CASSSRLALKNSPLHF.

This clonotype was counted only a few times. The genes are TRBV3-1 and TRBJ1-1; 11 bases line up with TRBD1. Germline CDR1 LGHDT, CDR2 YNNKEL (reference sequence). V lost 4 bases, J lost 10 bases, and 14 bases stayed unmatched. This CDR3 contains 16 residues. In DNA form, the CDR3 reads TGTGCCAGCAGCCCCACGGACAGGGGGCCTTTTTCGGGAGCTTTCTTT. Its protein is CASSPTDRGPFSGAFF.

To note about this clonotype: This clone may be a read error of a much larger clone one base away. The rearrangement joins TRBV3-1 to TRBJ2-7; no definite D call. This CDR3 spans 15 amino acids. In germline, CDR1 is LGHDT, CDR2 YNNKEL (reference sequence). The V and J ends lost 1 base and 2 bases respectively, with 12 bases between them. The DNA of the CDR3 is TGTGCCAGCAGCCAAGGGACGGCTTTAGCCTACGAGCAGTACTTC. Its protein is CASSQGTALAYEQYF.

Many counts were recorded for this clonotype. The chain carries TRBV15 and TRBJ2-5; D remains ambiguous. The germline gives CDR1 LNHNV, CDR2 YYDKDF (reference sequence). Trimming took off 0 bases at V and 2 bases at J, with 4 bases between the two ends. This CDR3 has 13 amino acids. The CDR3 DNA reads TGTGCCACCAGCAGAGACATTCAAGAGACCCAGTACTTC. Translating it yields CATSRDIQETQYF.

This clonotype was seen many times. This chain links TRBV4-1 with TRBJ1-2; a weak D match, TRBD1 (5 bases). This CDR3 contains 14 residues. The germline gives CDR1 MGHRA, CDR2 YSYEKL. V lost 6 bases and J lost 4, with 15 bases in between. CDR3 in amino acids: CASRPQDTGYGYTF. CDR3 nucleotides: TGCGCCAGCAGACCCCAGGACACCGGCTATGGCTACACCTTC.

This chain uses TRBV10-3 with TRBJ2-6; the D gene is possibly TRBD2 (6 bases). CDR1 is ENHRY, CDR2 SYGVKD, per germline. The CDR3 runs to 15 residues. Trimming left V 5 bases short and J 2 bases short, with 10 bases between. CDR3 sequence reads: CAISLGEAGANVLTF. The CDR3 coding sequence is TGTGCCATCAGTTTGGGGGAGGCTGGGGCCAACGTCCTGACTTTC.